The clone carrying this T cell receptor beta chain was counted many times. Its cognate antigen is unknown. MiXCR, applied by TCRdb to the 5' RACE reads, yields one record per CDR3 protein. The table lists 700,000 or so distinct CDR3 sequences, 8.6% of them singletons. The data stem from a study of identical twins. Study results and caveats: Within beta out-of-frame sequences, the excess sharing observed between twins was weaker.

The CDR3 length is 13 residues. The V end lost 6 bases, the J end lost 4 bases, and 13 bases lay between the germline ends. Germline CDR1 SQVTM, CDR2 ANQGSEA. The same sample was also studied in work on yellow fever vaccine responses in identical twins.

Sequencing was performed on PBMCs. The sequence derives from a woman aged 18 to 35 in good health. V gene TRBV29-1 combines with J gene TRBJ1-5, with a possible D match to TRBD1 (6 bases). The CDR3 region is CSVAGTQNQPQHF. The DNA of the CDR3 is TGCAGCGTCGCCGGGACACAAAATCAGCCCCAGCATTTT.